This is a list of T cell receptor beta chains from one sample in a study of T cells after posttransplantation cyclophosphamide. Assay: immunoSEQ multiplex PCR; the TCRdb copy retains only in-frame clones and omits some. The top ten clones hold approximately 0.25% of a sample with fewer than 40,000 clones, 75% to 95% of them seen once. The sequenced sample was naive CD4+ T cells sorted from PBMCs. The receptor source for this set is a woman in her sixties in good health, CMV-negative, and a related stem cell transplant donor. Each CDR3 is given with its conserved first and last residue. D genes are given only for firm matches. The listing skips clone size in some rows; elsewhere it reads once, few, many or a size class.

j_gene: TRBJ1-4
abundance: -
d_gene: -
v_gene: TRBV6-5
CDR3aa: CASSETLREKLFF
CDR3nt: TGTGCCAGCAGTGAAACCCTCAGGGAAAAACTGTTTTTT

j_gene: TRBJ2-7
abundance: -
d_gene: TRBD2
v_gene: TRBV5-1
CDR3aa: CASSSMMTSSYEQYF
CDR3nt: TGCGCCAGCAGCAGTATGATGACTAGCAGCTACGAGCAGTACTTC

j_gene: TRBJ2-3
abundance: -
d_gene: -
v_gene: TRBV14
CDR3aa: CASSLLARGGTDTQYF
CDR3nt: TGTGCCAGCAGCCTCCTCGCCCGGGGAGGCACAGATACGCAGTATTTT

j_gene: TRBJ1-3
abundance: few
d_gene: -
v_gene: TRBV19
CDR3aa: CASGHPRAGNTIYF
CDR3nt: TGTGCCAGTGGACACCCCAGGGCTGGAAACACCATATATTTT

j_gene: TRBJ1-2
abundance: once
d_gene: TRBD1
v_gene: TRBV28
CDR3aa: CASSTGTGNYGYTF
CDR3nt: TGTGCCAGCAGTACGGGGACAGGAAACTATGGCTACACCTTC

j_gene: TRBJ1-5
abundance: -
d_gene: -
v_gene: TRBV28
CDR3aa: CASSLRSPGNQPQHF
CDR3nt: TGTGCCAGCAGTTTAAGATCCCCGGGCAATCAGCCCCAGCATTTT

j_gene: TRBJ1-2
abundance: -
d_gene: TRBD1
v_gene: TRBV5-1
CDR3aa: CASSVTGDYGYTF
CDR3nt: TGCGCCAGCAGCGTGACAGGGGACTATGGCTACACCTTC

j_gene: TRBJ1-2
abundance: once
d_gene: TRBD1
v_gene: TRBV6-5
CDR3aa: CASSSTGAGYTF
CDR3nt: TGTGCCAGCAGTTCCACAGGGGCTGGCTACACCTTC

j_gene: TRBJ2-1
abundance: -
d_gene: -
v_gene: TRBV6-5
CDR3aa: CASSYSGTSYNEQFF
CDR3nt: TGTGCCAGCAGTTACTCCGGGACAAGCTACAATGAGCAGTTCTTC

j_gene: TRBJ2-2
abundance: once
d_gene: TRBD2
v_gene: TRBV10-3
CDR3aa: CAISESAQRGTGELFF
CDR3nt: TGTGCCATCAGTGAGTCAGCCCAGCGGGGGACCGGGGAGCTGTTTTTT

j_gene: TRBJ2-7
abundance: -
d_gene: -
v_gene: TRBV18
CDR3aa: CASSPGPGEQYF
CDR3nt: TGTGCCAGCTCACCAGGGCCCGGCGAGCAGTACTTC

j_gene: TRBJ1-1
abundance: once
d_gene: -
v_gene: TRBV25-1
CDR3aa: CASSGSVSPEAFF
CDR3nt: TGTGCCAGCAGTGGCAGTGTTTCCCCTGAAGCTTTCTTT

j_gene: TRBJ1-2
abundance: -
d_gene: -
v_gene: TRBV2
CDR3aa: CASRDDRNGYTF
CDR3nt: TGTGCCAGCAGAGACGACAGGAATGGCTACACCTTC

j_gene: TRBJ1-6
abundance: -
d_gene: -
v_gene: TRBV7-2
CDR3aa: CASSLEGQGNSPLHF
CDR3nt: TGTGCCAGCAGCTTAGAGGGGCAGGGTAACTCACCCCTCCACTTT

j_gene: TRBJ2-7
abundance: -
d_gene: TRBD1
v_gene: TRBV18
CDR3aa: CASSPQQGSSYEQYF
CDR3nt: TGTGCCAGCTCACCCCAACAGGGGAGCTCCTACGAGCAGTACTTC

j_gene: TRBJ2-1
abundance: -
d_gene: TRBD2
v_gene: TRBV10-3
CDR3aa: CAISDPGSGTDNEQFF
CDR3nt: TGTGCCATCAGTGACCCAGGGAGCGGGACCGACAATGAGCAGTTCTTC

j_gene: TRBJ2-1
abundance: -
d_gene: -
v_gene: TRBV2
CDR3aa: CASSELSVFYNEQFF
CDR3nt: TGTGCCAGCAGTGAATTGTCCGTGTTCTACAATGAGCAGTTCTTC

j_gene: TRBJ1-1
abundance: -
d_gene: TRBD1
v_gene: TRBV19
CDR3aa: CASRPGTGRTEAFF
CDR3nt: TGTGCCAGTAGACCCGGGACAGGGAGGACTGAAGCTTTCTTT

j_gene: TRBJ1-3
abundance: -
d_gene: -
v_gene: TRBV5-4
CDR3aa: CASSWQGTSGNTIYF
CDR3nt: TGTGCCAGCAGCTGGCAGGGGACGTCTGGAAACACCATATATTTT

j_gene: TRBJ2-1
abundance: -
d_gene: -
v_gene: TRBV7-6
CDR3aa: CASSLVAETYNEQFF
CDR3nt: TGTGCCAGCAGCTTAGTCGCGGAGACCTACAATGAGCAGTTCTTC

j_gene: TRBJ2-6
abundance: -
d_gene: -
v_gene: TRBV6-6
CDR3aa: CASSYRSGANVLTF
CDR3nt: TGTGCCAGCAGTTATCGGTCCGGGGCCAACGTCCTGACTTTC

j_gene: TRBJ2-1
abundance: -
d_gene: TRBD2
v_gene: TRBV7-3
CDR3aa: CASSPSGGPYNEQFF
CDR3nt: TGTGCCAGCAGCCCTAGCGGGGGGCCCTACAATGAGCAGTTCTTC

j_gene: TRBJ2-5
abundance: -
d_gene: TRBD2
v_gene: TRBV18
CDR3aa: CASSPLTSEFGETQYF
CDR3nt: TGTGCCAGCTCACCGCTAACTAGCGAGTTTGGTGAGACCCAGTACTTC

j_gene: TRBJ2-7
abundance: once
d_gene: -
v_gene: TRBV28
CDR3aa: CASTPTLVSYEQYF
CDR3nt: TGTGCCAGCACCCCTACCCTGGTTTCCTACGAGCAGTACTTC

j_gene: TRBJ1-3
abundance: -
d_gene: -
v_gene: TRBV5-1
CDR3aa: CASSPQTGNTIYF
CDR3nt: TGCGCCAGCAGCCCACAGACGGGGAACACCATATATTTT

j_gene: TRBJ2-1
abundance: once
d_gene: TRBD2
v_gene: TRBV27
CDR3aa: CASSLLGTSGYSYNEQFF
CDR3nt: TGTGCCAGCAGTTTATTGGGGACTAGCGGATATTCCTACAATGAGCAGTTCTTC

j_gene: TRBJ2-1
abundance: -
d_gene: -
v_gene: TRBV25-1
CDR3aa: CASRGGAVRANEQFF
CDR3nt: TGTGCCAGCAGGGGGGGGGCAGTACGGGCGAATGAGCAGTTCTTC

j_gene: TRBJ2-7
abundance: -
d_gene: TRBD2
v_gene: TRBV7-2
CDR3aa: CASSLTLAGGYEQYF
CDR3nt: TGTGCCAGCAGCTTAACCCTAGCGGGGGGGTACGAGCAGTACTTC